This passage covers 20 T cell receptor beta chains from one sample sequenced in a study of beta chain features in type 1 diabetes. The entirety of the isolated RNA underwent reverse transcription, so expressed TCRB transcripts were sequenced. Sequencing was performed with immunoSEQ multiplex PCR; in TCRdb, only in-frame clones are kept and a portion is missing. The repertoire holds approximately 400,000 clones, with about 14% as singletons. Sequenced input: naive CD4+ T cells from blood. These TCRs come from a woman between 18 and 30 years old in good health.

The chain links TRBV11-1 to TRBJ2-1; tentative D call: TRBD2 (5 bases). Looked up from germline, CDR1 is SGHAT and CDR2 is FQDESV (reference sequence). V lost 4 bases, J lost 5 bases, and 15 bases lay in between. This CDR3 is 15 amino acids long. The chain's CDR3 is CASSSTRLVNNEQFF. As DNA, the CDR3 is TGTGCCAGCAGCTCCACTAGGCTAGTAAACAATGAGCAGTTCTTC.

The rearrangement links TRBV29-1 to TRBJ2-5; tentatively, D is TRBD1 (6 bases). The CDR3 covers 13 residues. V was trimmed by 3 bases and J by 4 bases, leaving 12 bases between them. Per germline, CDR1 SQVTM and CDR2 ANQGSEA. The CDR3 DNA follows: TGCAGCGTTGACGTTAGGGGGAGAGAGACCCAGTACTTC. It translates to CSVDVRGRETQYF.

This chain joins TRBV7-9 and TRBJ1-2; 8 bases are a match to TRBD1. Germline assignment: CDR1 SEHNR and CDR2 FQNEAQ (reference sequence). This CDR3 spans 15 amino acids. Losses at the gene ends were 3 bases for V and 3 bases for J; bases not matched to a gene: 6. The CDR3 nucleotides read TGTGCCAGCAGCTTCGTCCCAGGGGGCGACTATGGCTACACCTTC. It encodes CASSFVPGGDYGYTF.

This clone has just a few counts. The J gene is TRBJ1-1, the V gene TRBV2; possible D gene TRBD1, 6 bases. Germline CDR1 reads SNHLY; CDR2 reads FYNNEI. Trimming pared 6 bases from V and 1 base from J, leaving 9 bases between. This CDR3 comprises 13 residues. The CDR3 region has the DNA TGTGCCAGCAGGGCGGACAGGAACACTGAAGCTTTCTTT. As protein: CASRADRNTEAFF. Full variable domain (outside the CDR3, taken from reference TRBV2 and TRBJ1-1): EPEVTQTPSHQVTQMGQEVILRCVPISNHLYFYWYRQILGQKVEFLVSFYNNEISEKSEIFDDQFSVERPDGSNFTLKIRSTKLEDSAMYFCASRADRNTEAFFGQGTRLTVV.

The CDR3 spells CASSLGGLTDTQYF. CDR3 in DNA: TGCGCCAGCAGCTTGGGGGGCCTCACAGATACGCAGTATTTT. V and J are TRBV5-1 and TRBJ2-3, with D maybe TRBD1 (5 bases). V lost 0 bases, J lost 2 bases, and 7 bases lay in between. The CDR3 has 14 amino acids. Germline CDR1 and CDR2: SGHRS and YFSETQ.

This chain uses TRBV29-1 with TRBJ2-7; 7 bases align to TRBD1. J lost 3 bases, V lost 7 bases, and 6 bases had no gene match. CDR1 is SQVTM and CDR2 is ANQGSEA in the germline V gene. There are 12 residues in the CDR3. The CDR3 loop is CSGGTDFYEQYF. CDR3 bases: TGCAGCGGGGGGACAGATTTCTACGAGCAGTACTTC.

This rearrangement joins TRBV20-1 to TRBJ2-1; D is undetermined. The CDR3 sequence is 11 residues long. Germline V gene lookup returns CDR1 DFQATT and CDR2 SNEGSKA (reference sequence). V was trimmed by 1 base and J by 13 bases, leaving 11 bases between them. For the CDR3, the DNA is TGCAGTGCTAGAGCGCCAGATACCCAGTTCTTC. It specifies CSARAPDTQFF.

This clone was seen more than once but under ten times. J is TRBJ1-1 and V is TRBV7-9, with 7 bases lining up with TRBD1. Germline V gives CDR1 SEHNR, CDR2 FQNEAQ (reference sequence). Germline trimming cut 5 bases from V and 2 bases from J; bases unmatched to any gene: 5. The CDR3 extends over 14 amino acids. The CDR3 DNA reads TGTGCCAGCAGCAACCGGGACAGAAACACTGAAGCTTTCTTT. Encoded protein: CASSNRDRNTEAFF.

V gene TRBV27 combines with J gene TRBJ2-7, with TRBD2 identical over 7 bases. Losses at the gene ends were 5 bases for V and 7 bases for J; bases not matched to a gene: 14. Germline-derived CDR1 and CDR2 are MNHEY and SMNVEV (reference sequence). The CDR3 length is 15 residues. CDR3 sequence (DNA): TGTGCCAGCAGTGCAAGATCGGGAGGCCGATGGGAGCAGTACTTC. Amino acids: CASSARSGGRWEQYF.

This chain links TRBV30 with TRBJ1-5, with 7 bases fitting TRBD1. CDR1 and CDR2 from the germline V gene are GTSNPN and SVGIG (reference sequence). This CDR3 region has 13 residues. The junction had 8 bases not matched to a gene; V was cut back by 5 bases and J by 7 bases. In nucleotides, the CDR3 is TGTGCCTGGGGAACAGGGGCAGAACAGCCCCAGCATTTT. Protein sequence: CAWGTGAEQPQHF.

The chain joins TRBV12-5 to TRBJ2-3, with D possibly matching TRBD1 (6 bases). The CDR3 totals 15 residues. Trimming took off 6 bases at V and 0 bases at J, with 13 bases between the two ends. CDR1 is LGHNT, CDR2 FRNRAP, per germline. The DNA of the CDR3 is TGTGCTAGTGGCAGATCGACAGGAAGCACAGATACGCAGTATTTT. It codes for CASGRSTGSTDTQYF.

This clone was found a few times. DNA of the CDR3: TGTGCCAGTAGTTCTTCCTGGACAGTAGCGAACACTGAAGCTTTCTTT. It is translated as CASSSSWTVANTEAFF. The V and J genes are TRBV19 and TRBJ1-1; the D gene is possibly TRBD1 (6 bases). Per germline, CDR1 LNHDA and CDR2 SQIVND (reference sequence). The CDR3 is 16 residues long. Deletions cut 5 bases from V and 1 base from J, with 17 bases between.

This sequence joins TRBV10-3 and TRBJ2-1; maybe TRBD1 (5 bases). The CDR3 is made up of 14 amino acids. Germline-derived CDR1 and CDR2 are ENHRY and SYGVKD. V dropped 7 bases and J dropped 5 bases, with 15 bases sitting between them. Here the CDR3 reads CAINRQGMDNEQFF. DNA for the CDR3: TGTGCCATCAACAGGCAGGGAATGGACAATGAGCAGTTCTTC.

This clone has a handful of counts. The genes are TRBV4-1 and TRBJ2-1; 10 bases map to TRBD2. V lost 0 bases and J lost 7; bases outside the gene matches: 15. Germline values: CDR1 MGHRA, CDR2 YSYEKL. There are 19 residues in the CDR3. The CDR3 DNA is TGCGCCAGCAGCCAAGATCTAGGGGCCTCTAGCGGGAGTCGTAATGAGCAGTTCTTC. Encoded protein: CASSQDLGASSGSRNEQFF.

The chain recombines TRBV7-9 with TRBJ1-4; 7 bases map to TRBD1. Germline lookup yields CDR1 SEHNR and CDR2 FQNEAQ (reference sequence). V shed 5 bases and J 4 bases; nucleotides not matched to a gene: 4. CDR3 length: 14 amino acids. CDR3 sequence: CASSRGQNNEKLFF. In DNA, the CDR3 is TGTGCCAGCAGCCGGGGACAGAATAATGAAAAACTGTTTTTT.

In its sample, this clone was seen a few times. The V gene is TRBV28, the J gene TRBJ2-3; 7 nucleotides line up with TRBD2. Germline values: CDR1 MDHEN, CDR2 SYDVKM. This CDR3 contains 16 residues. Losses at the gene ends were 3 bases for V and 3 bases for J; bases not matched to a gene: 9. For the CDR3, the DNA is TGTGCCAGCAGTTTCGGGCTAGCGGATACTACAGATACGCAGTATTTT. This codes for CASSFGLADTTDTQYF.

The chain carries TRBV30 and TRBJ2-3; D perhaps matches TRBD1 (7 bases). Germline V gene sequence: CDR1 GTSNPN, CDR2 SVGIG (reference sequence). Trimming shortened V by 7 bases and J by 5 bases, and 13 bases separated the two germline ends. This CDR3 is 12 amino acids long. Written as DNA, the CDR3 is TGTGCCTCGCACAGGGGAGGAGATACGCAGTATTTT. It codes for CASHRGGDTQYF.

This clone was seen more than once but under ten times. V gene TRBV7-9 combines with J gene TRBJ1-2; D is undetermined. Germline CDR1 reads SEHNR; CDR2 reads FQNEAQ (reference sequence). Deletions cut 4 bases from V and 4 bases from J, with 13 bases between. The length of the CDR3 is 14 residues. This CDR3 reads CASSSNTPGYGYTF. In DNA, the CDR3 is TGTGCCAGCAGCTCGAATACCCCGGGCTATGGCTACACCTTC.

The CDR3 region has the DNA TGTGCCAGCACGCGGATGGATCAGCCCCAGCATTTT. It specifies CASTRMDQPQHF. The chain links TRBV7-9 to TRBJ1-5; D ambiguous. Between the trimmed V and J ends, which lost 7 bases and 5 bases, there was a span of 9 bases. There are 12 residues in the CDR3. Germline V gene data show CDR1 as SEHNR and CDR2 as FQNEAQ (reference sequence).

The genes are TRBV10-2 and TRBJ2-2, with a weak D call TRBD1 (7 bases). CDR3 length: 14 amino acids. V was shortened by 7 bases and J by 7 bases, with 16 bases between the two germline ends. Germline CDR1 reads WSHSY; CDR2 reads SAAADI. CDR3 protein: CASKVGGGHGELFF. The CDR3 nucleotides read TGCGCCAGCAAAGTTGGAGGGGGCCACGGGGAGCTGTTTTTT.